These 11 T cell receptor beta chains were all obtained from the same sample, sequenced in a study of blood T cells in healthy people across ages. Sample-barcoded 5' priming and a J-beta primer mix drove a second PCR of roughly 6 to 12 cycles. TCRdb reanalysed the 5' RACE reads using MiXCR and keeps one entry per CDR3 protein. The sample has 1 million or so distinct CDR3 sequences, under 45% seen once. The specimen was blood. The receptor source for this set is a woman aged 60 to 75 in good health.

The rearrangement links TRBV7-8 to TRBJ2-1, with D perhaps matching TRBD1 or TRBD2 (5 bases each). The V and J ends lost 5 bases and 5 bases respectively, with 16 bases between them. Germline lookup yields CDR1 SGHVS and CDR2 FQNEAQ. There are 15 residues in the CDR3. As DNA, the CDR3 is TGTGCCAGCAGCGGGGAGACAGATACGAACAATGAGCAGTTCTTC. Its translation is CASSGETDTNNEQFF.

This clonotype was observed a few times. The chain's CDR3 is CASSLPGLAFNEQFF. CDR3 DNA: TGTGCCAGCAGTCTCCCGGGACTAGCATTCAATGAGCAGTTCTTC. The chain links TRBV6-6 to TRBJ2-1; TRBD2 agrees at 9 bases. Germline CDR1 is MNHNY and CDR2 is SVGAGI (reference sequence). J was trimmed by 6 bases and V by 5 bases; bases with no gene match: 8. CDR3 length: 15 residues.

Only a few counts were recorded for this clonotype. The rearrangement uses TRBV7-2 and TRBJ1-4; TRBD1 matches at 7 bases. The CDR3 has 16 residues. Losses at the gene ends were 2 bases for V and 2 bases for J; bases not matched to a gene: 5. Germline CDR1 SGHTA, CDR2 FQGNSA. The CDR3 DNA reads TGTGCCAGCAGCTTATTCGCGACAGGGACTAATGAAAAACTGTTTTTT. Translated: CASSLFATGTNEKLFF.

This clonotype has just a few counts. This chain connects TRBV2 to TRBJ2-5; 7 bases fit TRBD2. The DNA end favors TRBJ2-4, so the J call may be wrong. The germline gives CDR1 SNHLY, CDR2 FYNNEI. The CDR3 loop spans 14 amino acids. The CDR3 here is CASIGGRDKNIQYF. The CDR3 DNA reads as TGTGCCAGCATAGGAGGGAGGGACAAAAACATTCAGTACTTC.

This clonotype was counted between two and nine times. The genes are TRBV6-1 and TRBJ2-7; possible D gene TRBD1, 6 bases. V was trimmed by 6 bases and J by 2 bases, leaving 14 bases between them. The CDR3 is 14 residues long. CDR1 is MNHNS and CDR2 is SASEGT in the germline V gene. CDR3 sequence (DNA): TGTGCCAGCAGGACTCCGACAGGACCCTACGAGCAGTACTTC. This gives the protein CASRTPTGPYEQYF.

CDR3: CASSLAGGRRIYEQFF. The CDR3 bases are TGTGCCAGCAGCTTAGCGGGGGGTCGGCGGATCTATGAGCAGTTCTTC. The V and J genes are TRBV7-2 and TRBJ2-1; tentatively, D is TRBD2 (6 bases). The germline V gene has CDR1 SGHTA and CDR2 FQGNSA. Trimming took off 0 bases at V and 8 bases at J, with 17 bases between the two ends. This CDR3 is 16 amino acids long.

In its sample, this clonotype was seen a few times. V and J are TRBV4-1 and TRBJ2-5; D remains unclear. In germline, CDR1 is MGHRA, CDR2 YSYEKL. The V and J ends lost 1 base and 0 bases respectively, with 12 bases between them. The CDR3 covers 16 residues. In nucleotides, the CDR3 is TGCGCCAGCAGCCAAGTTGGAAAGCAGAACCAAGAGACCCAGTACTTC. Translating it yields CASSQVGKQNQETQYF.

The chain has TRBV2 and TRBJ1-2; D is unclear. Between the trimmed V and J ends, which lost 7 bases and 6 bases, there was a span of 24 bases. From germline, CDR1 is SNHLY and CDR2 FYNNEI. The CDR3 consists of 16 residues. The CDR3 protein is CASMEWAGGIGDGYTF. For the CDR3, the DNA is TGTGCCAGCATGGAGTGGGCAGGTGGCATTGGGGATGGCTACACCTTC.

The V and J genes are TRBV20-1 and TRBJ2-7; D is ambiguous. V shed 3 bases and J shed 2 bases, with 14 bases lying between them. Germline V gene sequence: CDR1 DFQATT, CDR2 SNEGSKA (reference sequence). This CDR3 comprises 14 residues. CDR3 loop: CSARLLVFPYEQYF. CDR3 nucleotide sequence: TGCAGTGCTAGGCTTTTGGTCTTCCCCTACGAGCAGTACTTC.

Only a few counts were recorded for this clonotype. The CDR3 loop is CSVAGLPHNEQFF. CDR3 bases: TGCAGCGTTGCGGGACTGCCCCACAATGAGCAGTTCTTC. The chain combines TRBV29-1 with TRBJ2-1; a weak D match, TRBD2 (6 bases). V was clipped by 4 bases and J by 5 bases, with 12 bases between them. Germline V CDR1 and CDR2: SQVTM, ANQGSEA. The CDR3 is 13 amino acids.

This chain uses TRBV27 with TRBJ2-4, with D maybe TRBD2 (6 bases). This CDR3 is 13 amino acids long. The ends were cut back, 3 bases at V and 7 bases at J, with 10 bases in the middle. The V gene's germline CDR1 is MNHEY and CDR2 SMNVEV (reference sequence). CDR3 sequence: CASSFGGGNIQYF. The CDR3 coding sequence is TGTGCCAGCAGTTTCGGGGGTGGGAACATTCAGTACTTC.